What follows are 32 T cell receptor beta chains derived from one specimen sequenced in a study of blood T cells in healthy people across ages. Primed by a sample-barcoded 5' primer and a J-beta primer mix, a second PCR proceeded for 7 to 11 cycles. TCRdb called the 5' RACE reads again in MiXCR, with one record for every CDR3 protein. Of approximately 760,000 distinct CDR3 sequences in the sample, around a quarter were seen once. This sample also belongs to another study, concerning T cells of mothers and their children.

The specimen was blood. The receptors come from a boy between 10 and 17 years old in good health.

Written as DNA, the CDR3 is TGCGCCAGCAGCGAACCGGGACAGGGAATTACGAACACCGGGGAGCTGTTTTTT. Translating it yields CASSEPGQGITNTGELFF. This chain uses TRBV5-1 with TRBJ2-2; 9 nucleotides match TRBD1. The trim removed 4 bases at V and 0 bases at J, leaving 10 bases unmatched. Germline lookup yields CDR1 SGHRS and CDR2 YFSETQ. CDR3 length: 18 amino acids.

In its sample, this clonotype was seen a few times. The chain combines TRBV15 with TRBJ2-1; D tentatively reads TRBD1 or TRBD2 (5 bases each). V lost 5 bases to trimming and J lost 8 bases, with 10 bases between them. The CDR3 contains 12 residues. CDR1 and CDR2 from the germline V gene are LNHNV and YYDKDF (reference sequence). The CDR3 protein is CATSSRGDEQFF. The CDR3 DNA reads TGTGCCACCAGCTCCCGGGGCGATGAGCAGTTCTTC.

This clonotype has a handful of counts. The CDR3 loop reads CSARRGLQETQYF. The CDR3 nucleotides read TGCAGTGCTAGGCGGGGGCTTCAAGAGACCCAGTACTTC. This rearrangement joins TRBV20-1 to TRBJ2-5, with D perhaps matching TRBD2 (7 bases). CDR1 is DFQATT and CDR2 is SNEGSKA in the germline V gene (reference sequence). V was clipped by 3 bases and J by 2 bases, with 10 bases between them. There are 13 residues in the CDR3.

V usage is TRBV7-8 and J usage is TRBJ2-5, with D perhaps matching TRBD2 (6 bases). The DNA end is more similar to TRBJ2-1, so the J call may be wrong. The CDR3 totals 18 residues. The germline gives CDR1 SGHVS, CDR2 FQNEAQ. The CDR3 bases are TGTGCCAGCAGCCTGACGGGGTACGGGGGAGAAATTTACAATGAGCAGTTCTTC. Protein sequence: CASSLTGYGGEIYNEQFF.

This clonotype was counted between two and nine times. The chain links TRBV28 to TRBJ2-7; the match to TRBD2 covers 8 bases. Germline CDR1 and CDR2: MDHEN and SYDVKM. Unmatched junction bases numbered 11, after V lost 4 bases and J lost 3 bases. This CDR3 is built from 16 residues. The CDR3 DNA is TGTGCCAGCAGTTCGACGGAGGAGCGGGAGCTCTACGAGCAGTACTTC. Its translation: CASSSTEERELYEQYF. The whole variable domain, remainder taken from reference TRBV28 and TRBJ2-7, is DVKVTQSSRYLVKRTGEKVFLECVQDMDHENMFWYRQDPGLGLRLIYFSYDVKMKEKGDIPEGYSVSREKKERFSLILESASTNQTSMYLCASSSTEERELYEQYFGPGTRLTVT.

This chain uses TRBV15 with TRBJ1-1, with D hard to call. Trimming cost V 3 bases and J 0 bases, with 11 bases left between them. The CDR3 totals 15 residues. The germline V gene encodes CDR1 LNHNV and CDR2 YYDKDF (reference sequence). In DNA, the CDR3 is TGTGCCACCAGCAGTAAAGGAACCTTGAACACTGAAGCTTTCTTT. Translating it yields CATSSKGTLNTEAFF.

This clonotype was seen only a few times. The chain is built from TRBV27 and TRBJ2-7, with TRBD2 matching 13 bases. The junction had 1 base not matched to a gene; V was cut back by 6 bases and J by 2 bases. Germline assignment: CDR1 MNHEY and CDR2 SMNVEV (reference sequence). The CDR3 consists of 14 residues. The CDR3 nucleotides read TGTGCCAGCAGGGGACTAGCGGGGCCCTACGAGCAGTACTTC. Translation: CASRGLAGPYEQYF.

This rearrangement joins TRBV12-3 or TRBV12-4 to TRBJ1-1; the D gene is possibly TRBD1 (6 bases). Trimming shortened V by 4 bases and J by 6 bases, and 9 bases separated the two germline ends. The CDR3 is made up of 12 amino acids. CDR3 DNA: TGTGCCAGCAGTTCAGGGGAAGCTGAAGCTTTCTTT. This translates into CASSSGEAEAFF.

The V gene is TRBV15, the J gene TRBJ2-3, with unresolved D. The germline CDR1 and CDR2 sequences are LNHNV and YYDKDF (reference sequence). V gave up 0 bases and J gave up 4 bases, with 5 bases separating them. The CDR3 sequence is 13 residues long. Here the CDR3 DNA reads TGTGCCACCAGCAGAGATTTCGCAGATACGCAGTATTTT. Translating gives CATSRDFADTQYF.

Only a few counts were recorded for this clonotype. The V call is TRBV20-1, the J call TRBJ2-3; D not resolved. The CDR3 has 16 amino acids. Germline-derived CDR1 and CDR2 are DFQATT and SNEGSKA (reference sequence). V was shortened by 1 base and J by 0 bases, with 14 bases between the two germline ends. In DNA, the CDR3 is TGCAGTGCTAGAGTCCTATCGGCAGCGAGCACAGATACGCAGTATTTT. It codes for CSARVLSAASTDTQYF.

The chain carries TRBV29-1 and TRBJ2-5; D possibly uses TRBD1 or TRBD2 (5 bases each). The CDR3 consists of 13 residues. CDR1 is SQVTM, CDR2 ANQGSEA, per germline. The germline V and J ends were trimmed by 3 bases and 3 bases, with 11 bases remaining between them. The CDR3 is CSVEGVDEETQYF. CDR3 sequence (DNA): TGCAGCGTTGAGGGGGTAGATGAAGAGACCCAGTACTTC.

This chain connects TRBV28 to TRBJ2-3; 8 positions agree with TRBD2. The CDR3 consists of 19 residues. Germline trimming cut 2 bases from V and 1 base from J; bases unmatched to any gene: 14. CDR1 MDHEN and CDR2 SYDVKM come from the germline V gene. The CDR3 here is CASSLSGSRVASGTDTQYF. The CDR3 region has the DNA TGTGCCAGCAGTTTAAGCGGGAGCAGGGTGGCGTCAGGCACAGATACGCAGTATTTT.

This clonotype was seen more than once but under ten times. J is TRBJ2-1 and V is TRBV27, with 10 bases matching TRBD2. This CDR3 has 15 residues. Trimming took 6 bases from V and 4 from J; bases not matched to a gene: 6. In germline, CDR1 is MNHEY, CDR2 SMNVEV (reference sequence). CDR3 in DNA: TGTGCCAGCAGAAGAGCGGGAGGGAGTTACAATGAGCAGTTCTTC. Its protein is CASRRAGGSYNEQFF.

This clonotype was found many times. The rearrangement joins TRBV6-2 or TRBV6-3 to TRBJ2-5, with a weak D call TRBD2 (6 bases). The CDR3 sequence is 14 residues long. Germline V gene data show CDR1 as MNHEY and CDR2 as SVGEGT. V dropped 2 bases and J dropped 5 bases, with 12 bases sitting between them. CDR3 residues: CASSYGGVGETQYF. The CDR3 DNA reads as TGTGCCAGCAGTTACGGCGGGGTAGGCGAGACCCAGTACTTC.

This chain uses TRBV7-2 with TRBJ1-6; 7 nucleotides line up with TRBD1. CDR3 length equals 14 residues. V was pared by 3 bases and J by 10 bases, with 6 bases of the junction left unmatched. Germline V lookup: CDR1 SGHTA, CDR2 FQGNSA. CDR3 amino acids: CASSLGQSQSPLHF. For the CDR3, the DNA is TGTGCCAGCAGCTTGGGACAGTCCCAATCACCCCTCCACTTT.

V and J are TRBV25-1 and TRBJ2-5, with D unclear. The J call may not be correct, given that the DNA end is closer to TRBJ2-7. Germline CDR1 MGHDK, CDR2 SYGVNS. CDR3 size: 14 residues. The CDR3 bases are TGTGCCAGCAGTGAATATGAGACACAGTACGAGCAGTACTTC. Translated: CASSEYETQYEQYF.

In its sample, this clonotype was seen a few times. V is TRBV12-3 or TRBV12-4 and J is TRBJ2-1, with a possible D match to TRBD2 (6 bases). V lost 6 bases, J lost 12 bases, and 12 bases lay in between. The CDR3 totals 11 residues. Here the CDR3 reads CASRSRGGQFF. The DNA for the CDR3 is TGTGCCAGCAGATCCCGGGGAGGGCAGTTCTTC.

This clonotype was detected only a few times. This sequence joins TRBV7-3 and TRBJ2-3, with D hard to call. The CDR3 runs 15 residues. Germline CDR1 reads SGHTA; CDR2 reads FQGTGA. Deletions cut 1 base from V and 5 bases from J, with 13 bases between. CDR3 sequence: CASSLKGFRGDTQYF. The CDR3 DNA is TGTGCCAGCAGCTTAAAAGGGTTTCGTGGAGATACGCAGTATTTT. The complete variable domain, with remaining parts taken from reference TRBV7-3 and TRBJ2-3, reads GAGVSQTPSNKVTEKGKYVELRCDPISGHTALYWYRQSLGQGPEFLIYFQGTGAADDSGLPNDRFFAVRPEGSVSTLKIQRTERGDSAVYLCASSLKGFRGDTQYFGPGTRLTVL.

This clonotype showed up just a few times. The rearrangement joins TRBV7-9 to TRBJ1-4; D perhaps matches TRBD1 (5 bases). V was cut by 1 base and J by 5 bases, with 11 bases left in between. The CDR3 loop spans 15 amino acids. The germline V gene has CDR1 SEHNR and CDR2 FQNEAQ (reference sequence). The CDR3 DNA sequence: TGTGCCAGCAGCTTAGGGGGACGGGAGAATGAAAAACTGTTTTTT. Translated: CASSLGGRENEKLFF. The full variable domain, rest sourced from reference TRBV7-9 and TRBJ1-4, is DTGVSQNPRHKITKRGQNVTFRCDPISEHNRLYWYRQTLGQGPEFLTYFQNEAQLEKSRLLSDRFSAERPKGSFSTLEIQRTEQGDSAMYLCASSLGGRENEKLFFGSGTQLSVL.

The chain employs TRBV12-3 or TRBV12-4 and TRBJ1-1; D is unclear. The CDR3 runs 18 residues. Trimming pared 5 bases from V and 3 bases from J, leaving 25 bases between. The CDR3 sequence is CASSPRPRNTWSHTEAFF. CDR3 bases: TGTGCCAGCAGTCCTCGACCTAGAAATACGTGGTCTCACACTGAAGCTTTCTTT.

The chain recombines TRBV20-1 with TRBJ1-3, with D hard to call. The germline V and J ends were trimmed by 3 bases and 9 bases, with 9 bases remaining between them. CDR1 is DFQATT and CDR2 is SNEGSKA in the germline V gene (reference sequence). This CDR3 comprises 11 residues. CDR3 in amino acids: CSASWAGTIYF. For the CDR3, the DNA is TGCAGTGCTAGTTGGGCGGGCACCATATATTTT.

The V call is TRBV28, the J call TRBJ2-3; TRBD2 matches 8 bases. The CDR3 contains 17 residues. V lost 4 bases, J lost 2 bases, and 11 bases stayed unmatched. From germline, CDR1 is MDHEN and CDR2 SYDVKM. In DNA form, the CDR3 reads TGTGCCAGCAGTTCGAGACAGGCTAGCGGGCCCACAGATACGCAGTATTTT. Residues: CASSSRQASGPTDTQYF. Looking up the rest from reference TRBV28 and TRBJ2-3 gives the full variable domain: DVKVTQSSRYLVKRTGEKVFLECVQDMDHENMFWYRQDPGLGLRLIYFSYDVKMKEKGDIPEGYSVSREKKERFSLILESASTNQTSMYLCASSSRQASGPTDTQYFGPGTRLTVL.

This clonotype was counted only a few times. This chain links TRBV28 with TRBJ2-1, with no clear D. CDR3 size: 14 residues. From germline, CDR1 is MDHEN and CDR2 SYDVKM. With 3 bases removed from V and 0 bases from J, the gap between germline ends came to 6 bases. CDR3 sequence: CASSFEHSYNEQFF. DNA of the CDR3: TGTGCCAGCAGTTTCGAGCACTCCTACAATGAGCAGTTCTTC.

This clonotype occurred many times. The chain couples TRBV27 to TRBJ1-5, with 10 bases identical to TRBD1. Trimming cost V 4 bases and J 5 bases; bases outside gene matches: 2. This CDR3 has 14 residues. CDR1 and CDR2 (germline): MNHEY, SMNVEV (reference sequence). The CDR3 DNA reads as TGTGCCAGCAGTTACGGGACAGGGGATCAGCCCCAGCATTTT. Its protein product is CASSYGTGDQPQHF.

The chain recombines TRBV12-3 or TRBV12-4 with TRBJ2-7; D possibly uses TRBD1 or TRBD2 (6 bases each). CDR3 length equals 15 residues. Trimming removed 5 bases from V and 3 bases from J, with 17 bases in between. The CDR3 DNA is TGTGCCAGCAGTCTTAGTGGGGGCGGGGTCTACGAGCAGTACTTC. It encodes CASSLSGGGVYEQYF.

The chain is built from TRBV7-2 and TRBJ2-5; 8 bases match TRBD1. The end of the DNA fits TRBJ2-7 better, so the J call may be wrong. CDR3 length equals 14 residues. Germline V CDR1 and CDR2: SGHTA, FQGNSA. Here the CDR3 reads CASSLDRGNIEQYF. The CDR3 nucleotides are TGTGCCAGCAGCTTAGACAGGGGGAACATCGAGCAGTACTTC.

The CDR3 DNA reads as TGCGCCAGCAGTTCAACCCTAGGGGGTATTAGCACAGATACGCAGTATTTT. Residues: CASSSTLGGISTDTQYF. V and J are TRBV5-1 and TRBJ2-3, with D perhaps TRBD1 (6 bases). CDR1 is SGHRS and CDR2 is YFSETQ in the germline V gene. This CDR3 is 17 amino acids long. V was cut by 5 bases and J by 0 bases, with 19 bases left in between.

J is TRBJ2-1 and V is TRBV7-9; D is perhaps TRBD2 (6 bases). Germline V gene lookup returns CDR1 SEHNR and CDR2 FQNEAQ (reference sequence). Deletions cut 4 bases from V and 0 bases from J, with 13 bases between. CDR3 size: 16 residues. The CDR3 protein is CASSWFSGSSYNEQFF. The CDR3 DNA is TGTGCCAGCAGCTGGTTTAGCGGAAGCTCCTACAATGAGCAGTTCTTC.

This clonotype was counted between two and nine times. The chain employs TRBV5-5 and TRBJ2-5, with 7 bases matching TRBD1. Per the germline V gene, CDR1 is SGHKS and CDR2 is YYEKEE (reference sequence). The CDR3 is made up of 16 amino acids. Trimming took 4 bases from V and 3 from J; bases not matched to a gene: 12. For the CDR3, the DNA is TGTGCCAGCAGCGTCACCGGGACAGCAACGAAAGAGACCCAGTACTTC. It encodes CASSVTGTATKETQYF.

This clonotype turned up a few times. For the CDR3, the DNA is TGTGCCAGCAGTGACCGGGGGACTGGCAAAACCTACGAGCAGTACTTC. Encoded protein: CASSDRGTGKTYEQYF. The rearrangement joins TRBV25-1 to TRBJ2-1, with D possibly matching TRBD2 (6 bases). Gene TRBJ2-7 matches the end of the DNA better, so the J call may be wrong. Per germline, CDR1 MGHDK and CDR2 SYGVNS. The CDR3 covers 16 residues.

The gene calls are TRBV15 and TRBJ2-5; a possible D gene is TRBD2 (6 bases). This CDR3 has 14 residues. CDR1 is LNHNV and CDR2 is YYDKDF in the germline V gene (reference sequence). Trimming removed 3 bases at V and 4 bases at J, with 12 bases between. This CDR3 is CATSSTSNVETQYF. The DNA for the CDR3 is TGTGCCACCAGCAGTACTAGCAACGTAGAGACCCAGTACTTC. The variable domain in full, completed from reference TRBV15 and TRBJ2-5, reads DAMVIQNPRYQVTQFGKPVTLSCSQTLNHNVMYWYQQKSSQAPKLLFHYYDKDFNNEADTPDNFQSRRPNTSFCFLDIRSPGLGDTAMYLCATSSTSNVETQYFGPGTRLLVL.

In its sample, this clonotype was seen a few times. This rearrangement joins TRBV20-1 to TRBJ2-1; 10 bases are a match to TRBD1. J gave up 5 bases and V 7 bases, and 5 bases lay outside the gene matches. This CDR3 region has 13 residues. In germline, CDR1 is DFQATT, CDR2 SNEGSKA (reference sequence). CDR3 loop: CSGRQGADNEQFF. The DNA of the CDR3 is TGCAGTGGGAGACAGGGGGCGGACAATGAGCAGTTCTTC.